The 20 T cell receptor beta chains reported below all come from one sample, sequenced in a study of OX40 agonist ivuxolimab in advanced cancers. The table came from immunoSEQ multiplex PCR; TCRdb's copy has only in-frame clones and leaves some out. The table records roughly 49,000 clones, about 80% of them present only once. The source was CD4+ or CD8+ T cells sorted from blood, collected in a trial of the OX40 agonist ivuxolimab. The receptor set was obtained from an adult with an advanced solid tumor such as melanoma, head and neck, liver or kidney cancer.

The rearrangement joins TRBV18 to TRBJ2-3; D might be TRBD1 (6 bases). The CDR3 loop spans 18 amino acids. Germline lookup yields CDR1 KGHSH and CDR2 LQKENI. The V end lost 0 bases, the J end lost 6 bases, and 22 bases lay between the germline ends. The CDR3 sequence is CASSPPGKGHRGTDTQYF. The CDR3 DNA reads TGTGCCAGCTCACCACCTGGCAAGGGACACCGTGGGACGGATACGCAGTATTTT.

This chain links TRBV10-3 with TRBJ2-7; unclear D gene. The CDR3 extends over 15 amino acids. V lost 4 bases and J lost 2, with 15 bases in between. CDR1 is ENHRY and CDR2 is SYGVKD in the germline V gene. CDR3 DNA sequence: TGTGCCATCAGTGGATTGGACGGACGAACCTACGAGCAGTACTTC. Translated, it gives CAISGLDGRTYEQYF.

V is TRBV2 and J is TRBJ2-7, with D possibly matching TRBD2 (5 bases). Trimming left V 2 bases short and J 2 bases short, with 13 bases between. This CDR3 comprises 15 residues. The V gene's germline CDR1 is SNHLY and CDR2 FYNNEI. The CDR3 protein is CASSESRVPTYEQYF. In nucleotides, the CDR3 is TGTGCCAGCAGTGAATCGAGGGTTCCGACCTACGAGCAGTACTTC.

The rearrangement uses TRBV6-1 and TRBJ1-3; no definite D call. V shed 5 bases and J shed 0 bases, with 8 bases lying between them. The CDR3 has 14 residues. Germline V gene lookup returns CDR1 MNHNS and CDR2 SASEGT. CDR3 in DNA: TGTGCCAGCAGTCAGGCAACCTCTGGAAACACCATATATTTT. This sequence encodes CASSQATSGNTIYF.

The chain joins TRBV12-5 to TRBJ2-5; maybe TRBD2 (5 bases). Trimming removed 1 base from V and 5 bases from J, with 14 bases in between. CDR1 LGHNT and CDR2 FRNRAP come from the germline V gene. This CDR3 is 15 amino acids long. The CDR3 is CASGLGAAGPETQYF. CDR3 coding DNA: TGTGCTAGTGGTTTGGGGGCGGCGGGTCCGGAGACCCAGTACTTC.

The table lists this clone with a few counts. This chain's CDR3 is CASSLLRQGGKLFF. The CDR3 nucleotides read TGTGCCAGCAGCTTGTTGCGACAGGGTGGGAAACTGTTTTTT. V is TRBV5-4 and J is TRBJ1-4, with 7 positions matching TRBD1. Germline V gives CDR1 SGHNT, CDR2 YYREEE (reference sequence). The CDR3 covers 14 residues. The J segment lost 11 bases and the V segment lost 1 base, leaving 8 bases of the junction unmatched.

The J gene is TRBJ1-1, the V gene TRBV18; no clear D gene. From germline, CDR1 is KGHSH and CDR2 LQKENI. The CDR3 consists of 13 residues. Trimming removed 4 bases from V and 1 base from J, with 7 bases in between. This CDR3 is CASSLTGNTEAFF. CDR3 bases: TGTGCCAGCTCACTTACGGGGAACACTGAAGCTTTCTTT.

The V gene is TRBV11-2, the J gene TRBJ2-7; a possible D gene is TRBD2 (5 bases). Germline CDR1 and CDR2: SGHAT and FQNNGV. CDR3 length equals 13 residues. The V gene lost 2 bases and the J gene lost 7 bases, with 12 bases spanning the gap. In DNA form, the CDR3 reads TGTGCCAGCAGCTTAAAGGGTTCGGGGGAGCAGTACTTC. This sequence encodes CASSLKGSGEQYF. The complete variable domain, with remaining parts taken from reference TRBV11-2 and TRBJ2-7, reads EAGVAQSPRYKIIEKRQSVAFWCNPISGHATLYWYQQILGQGPKLLIQFQNNGVVDDSQLPKDRFSAERLKGVDSTLKIQPAKLEDSAVYLCASSLKGSGEQYFGPGTRLTVT.

This chain uses TRBV5-8 with TRBJ2-1; D uncertain. The CDR3 has 11 residues. Trimming removed 0 bases from V and 8 bases from J, with 3 bases in between. The germline gives CDR1 SGHTS, CDR2 YDEGEE. CDR3 in amino acids: CASSLAYEQFF. The CDR3 DNA follows: TGTGCCAGCAGCTTGGCCTATGAGCAGTTCTTC.

This chain links TRBV5-4 with TRBJ1-5; 12 bases line up with TRBD1. V was pared by 3 bases and J by 4 bases, with 2 bases of the junction left unmatched. CDR1 SGHNT and CDR2 YYREEE come from the germline V gene (reference sequence). The CDR3 consists of 15 residues. The CDR3 is CASSSGQGANQPQHF. Written as DNA, the CDR3 is TGTGCCAGCAGCTCGGGACAGGGGGCGAATCAGCCCCAGCATTTT. Looking up the rest from reference TRBV5-4 and TRBJ1-5 gives the full variable domain: ETGVTQSPTHLIKTRGQQVTLRCSSQSGHNTVSWYQQALGQGPQFIFQYYREEENGRGNFPPRFSGLQFPNYSSELNVNALELDDSALYLCASSSGQGANQPQHFGDGTRLSIL.

The chain joins TRBV5-1 to TRBJ2-1; 11 bases line up with TRBD2. This CDR3 is 18 amino acids long. Germline CDR1 and CDR2: SGHRS and YFSETQ. Unmatched junction bases numbered 14, after V lost 4 bases and J lost 5 bases. This CDR3 is CASSRLAGPLMGNNEQFF. The CDR3 DNA reads as TGCGCCAGCAGCCGACTAGCGGGGCCTCTCATGGGGAACAATGAGCAGTTCTTC.

The chain has TRBV19 and TRBJ2-2; tentatively, D is TRBD1 (6 bases). V was trimmed by 3 bases and J by 0 bases, leaving 14 bases between them. The CDR3 is 17 residues long. Germline V gene lookup returns CDR1 LNHDA and CDR2 SQIVND (reference sequence). The CDR3 coding sequence is TGTGCCAGTAGTATGTTTCCAGGGGCGTCGAACACCGGGGAGCTGTTTTTT. Protein: CASSMFPGASNTGELFF.

The chain is built from TRBV7-2 and TRBJ2-3; TRBD1 agrees at 7 bases. The trim removed 1 base at V and 2 bases at J, leaving 6 bases unmatched. The CDR3 sequence is 16 residues long. Germline V CDR1 and CDR2: SGHTA, FQGNSA. CDR3: CASSLDWDSSTDTQYF. CDR3 bases: TGTGCCAGCAGCTTAGATTGGGACAGTTCCACAGATACGCAGTATTTT.

The chain couples TRBV29-1 to TRBJ1-1, with 7 bases matching TRBD1. The CDR3 sequence is 13 residues long. The germline V gene encodes CDR1 SQVTM and CDR2 ANQGSEA. The trim removed 4 bases at V and 5 bases at J, leaving 7 bases unmatched. The DNA of the CDR3 is TGCAGCGTTGTGTTAACAGGGGAGACTGAAGCTTTCTTT. Translation: CSVVLTGETEAFF. Full variable domain (outside the CDR3, taken from reference TRBV29-1 and TRBJ1-1): SAVISQKPSRDICQRGTSLTIQCQVDSQVTMMFWYRQQPGQSLTLIATANQGSEATYESGFVIDKFPISRPNLTFSTLTVSNMSPEDSSIYLCSVVLTGETEAFFGQGTRLTVV.

In the case of this clone: An end of the junction does not agree with germline; a read error may underlie this. The V and J genes are TRBV27 and TRBJ2-2, with 10 bases that match TRBD1. CDR3 length: 17 amino acids. The germline V gene encodes CDR1 MNHEY and CDR2 SMNVEV (reference sequence). In nucleotides, the CDR3 is TGTGCCAGCAGCTTATGGTTCCGGACAGGGGGCACCGGGGAGCTGTTTTTT. The encoded protein is CASSLWFRTGGTGELFF.

The chain uses TRBV4-1 and TRBJ1-1; no clear D gene. V was shortened by 4 bases and J by 0 bases, with 12 bases between the two germline ends. Germline V gene lookup returns CDR1 MGHRA and CDR2 YSYEKL. The CDR3 covers 15 residues. The DNA of the CDR3 is TGCGCCAGCAGCCGGTTTATCGGGATGAACACTGAAGCTTTCTTT. The encoded protein is CASSRFIGMNTEAFF.

J is TRBJ2-5 and V is TRBV19, with D possibly matching TRBD1 (6 bases). The CDR3 is 14 residues long. Trimming stripped 4 bases from V and 0 bases from J, with 9 bases between. Germline CDR1 and CDR2: LNHDA and SQIVND (reference sequence). The CDR3 DNA reads as TGTGCCAGTAGTAGCAGGGGTCACCAAGAGACCCAGTACTTC. Its translation: CASSSRGHQETQYF.

CDR3: CASSPLSGQGGTGANVLTF. The DNA for the CDR3 is TGTGCCAGCTCACCACTCTCAGGACAGGGGGGAACTGGGGCCAACGTCCTGACTTTC. The rearrangement joins TRBV18 to TRBJ2-6; 10 bases line up with TRBD1. This CDR3 is built from 19 residues. CDR1 and CDR2 from the germline V gene are KGHSH and LQKENI. V lost 1 base, J lost 2 bases, and 8 bases stayed unmatched.

The J gene is TRBJ2-2, the V gene TRBV7-2; D is unclear. The V end was cut by 2 bases, the J end by 1 base, with 5 bases between. The CDR3 consists of 14 residues. In germline, CDR1 is SGHTA, CDR2 FQGNSA. The DNA for the CDR3 is TGTGCCAGCAGCTTATACCGGAACACCGGGGAGCTGTTTTTT. This encodes CASSLYRNTGELFF.

This chain joins TRBV9 and TRBJ2-7; no reliable D call. V was clipped by 4 bases and J by 2 bases, with 7 bases between them. The CDR3 sequence is 12 residues long. The germline CDR1 and CDR2 sequences are SGDLS and YYNGEE. The CDR3 DNA reads as TGTGCCAGCAGCTCAGGAACCTACGAGCAGTACTTC. Protein sequence: CASSSGTYEQYF.